This T cell receptor (beta chain) was documented in a study of neoadjuvant anti-PD-1 for oral cavity cancer. About the study: Most patients had three to four biweekly doses of 3 mg/kg nivolumab before resection.

Here immunoSEQ multiplex PCR was the method, and the copy in TCRdb shows in-frame clones only, minus some. The sample lists roughly 14,000 clones, less than 75% occurring once. This clone was detected only a few times. As yet, its antigen is unknown. Germline CDR1 reads LNHDA; CDR2 reads SQIVND (reference sequence). The length of the CDR3 is 14 residues. Between the trimmed V and J ends, which lost 3 bases and 0 bases, there was a span of 7 bases. Findings and limits, study-wide: Non-responders to neoadjuvant nivolumab had significantly more clonal PBMC T cells than responders.

This receptor was identified in a person between 35 and 79 years old with oral cavity squamous cell carcinoma. The chain carries TRBV19 and TRBJ2-3; D gene unclear. Source: PBMCs, taken before nivolumab (anti-PD-1) treatment. CDR3 bases: TGTGCCAGTAGTATCAGGTCTAGCACAGATACGCAGTATTTT. This encodes CASSIRSSTDTQYF.